This TCR beta chain was observed in a study of regulatory T cells in long-lasting Graves disease. Study-wide results and limits: Possibly, accuracy suffered from the small sample size.

To note about this clonotype: The target antigen is unknown.

Building of the TCR beta libraries involved iRepertoire HTBI primers and Arm-PCR of CDR3 regions. Via MiXCR, TCRdb re-called the multiplex PCR reads, giving one row per CDR3 protein. The sample holds fewer than 350,000 distinct CDR3 sequences, approximately 20% seen once. The time point is: newly diagnosed GD, antithyroid drugs for less than 3 months. The TCR library used RNA extracted from PBMCs. Graves' disease diagnosis was established per American Thyroid Association guidelines. Germline V CDR1 and CDR2: KGHDR, SFDVKD. This CDR3 is built from 15 residues. The V gene end was trimmed by 4 bases and the J gene end by 3 bases; junction bases not matched to a gene: 4.

The input for sequencing was peripheral blood mononuclear cells (PBMCs), taken at new diagnosis, from a patient treated with antithyroid drugs. The TCR originated in a female donor with Graves disease. The chain recombines TRBV24-1 with TRBJ2-1; 8 bases match TRBD1. The CDR3 here is CATSEGTGYYNEQFF. CDR3 DNA sequence: TGTGCCACCAGTGAGGGGACAGGCTACTACAATGAGCAGTTCTTC.